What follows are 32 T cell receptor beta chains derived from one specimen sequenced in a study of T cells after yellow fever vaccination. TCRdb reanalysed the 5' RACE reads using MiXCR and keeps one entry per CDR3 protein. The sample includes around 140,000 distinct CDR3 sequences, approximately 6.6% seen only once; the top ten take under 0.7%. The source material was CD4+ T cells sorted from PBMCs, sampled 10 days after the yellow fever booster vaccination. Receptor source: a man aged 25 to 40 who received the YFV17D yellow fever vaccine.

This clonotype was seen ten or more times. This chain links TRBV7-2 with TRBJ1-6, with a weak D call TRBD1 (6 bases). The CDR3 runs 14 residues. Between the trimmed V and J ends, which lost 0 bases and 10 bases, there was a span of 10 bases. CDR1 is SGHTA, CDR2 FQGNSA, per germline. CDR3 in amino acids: CASSLAGGRSPLHF. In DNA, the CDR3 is TGTGCCAGCAGCTTAGCAGGGGGTAGATCACCCCTCCACTTT.

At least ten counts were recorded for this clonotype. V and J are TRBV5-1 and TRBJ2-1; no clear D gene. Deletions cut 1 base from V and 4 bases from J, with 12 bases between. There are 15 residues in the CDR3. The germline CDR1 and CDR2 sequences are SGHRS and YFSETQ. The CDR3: CASSLLANRYNEQFF. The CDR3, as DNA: TGCGCCAGCAGCTTGCTTGCAAATCGGTACAATGAGCAGTTCTTC.

CDR3 in amino acids: CASSSKGQGTHEQFF. Here the CDR3 DNA reads TGTGCCAGCAGCTCAAAGGGACAGGGAACCCATGAGCAGTTCTTC. This sequence joins TRBV7-9 and TRBJ2-1; the match to TRBD1 covers 9 bases. There are 15 residues in the CDR3. Trimming cost V 4 bases and J 8 bases; bases outside gene matches: 9. Germline CDR1 and CDR2: SEHNR and FQNEAQ (reference sequence).

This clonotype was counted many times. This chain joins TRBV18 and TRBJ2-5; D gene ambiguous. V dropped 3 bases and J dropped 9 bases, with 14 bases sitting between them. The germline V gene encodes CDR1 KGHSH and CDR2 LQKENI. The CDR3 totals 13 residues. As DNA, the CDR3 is TGTGCCAGCTCACCTGGAACCAACCGGGCCCAGTACTTC. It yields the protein CASSPGTNRAQYF.

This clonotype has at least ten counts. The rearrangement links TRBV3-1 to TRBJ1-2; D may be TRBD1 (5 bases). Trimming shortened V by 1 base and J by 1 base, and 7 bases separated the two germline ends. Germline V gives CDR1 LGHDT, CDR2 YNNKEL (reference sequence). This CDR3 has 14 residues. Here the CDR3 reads CASSQGQYNYGYTF. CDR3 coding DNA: TGTGCCAGCAGCCAAGGACAGTATAACTATGGCTACACCTTC. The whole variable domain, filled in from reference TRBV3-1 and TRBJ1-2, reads DTAVSQTPKYLVTQMGNDKSIKCEQNLGHDTMYWYKQDSKKFLKIMFSYNNKELIINETVPNRFSPKSPDKAHLNLHINSLELGDSAVYFCASSQGQYNYGYTFGSGTRLTVV.

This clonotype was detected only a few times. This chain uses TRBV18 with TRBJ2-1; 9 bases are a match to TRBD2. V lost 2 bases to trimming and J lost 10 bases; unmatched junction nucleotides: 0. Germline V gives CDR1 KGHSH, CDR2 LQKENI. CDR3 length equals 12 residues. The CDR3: CASSPTSGEQFF. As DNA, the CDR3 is TGTGCCAGCTCACCAACTAGCGGGGAGCAGTTCTTC.

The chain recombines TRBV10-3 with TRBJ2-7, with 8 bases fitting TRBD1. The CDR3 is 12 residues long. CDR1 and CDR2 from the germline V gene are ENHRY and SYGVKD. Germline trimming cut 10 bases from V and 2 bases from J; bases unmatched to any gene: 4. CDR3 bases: TGTGCCACGGACAGGGAACCCTACGAGCAGTACTTC. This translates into CATDREPYEQYF.

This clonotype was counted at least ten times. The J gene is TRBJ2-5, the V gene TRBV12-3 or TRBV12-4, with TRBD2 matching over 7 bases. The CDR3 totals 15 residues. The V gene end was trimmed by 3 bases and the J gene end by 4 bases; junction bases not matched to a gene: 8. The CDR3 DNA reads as TGTGCCAGCAGTTTCCGGACTAGGGTTAGAGAGACCCAGTACTTC. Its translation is CASSFRTRVRETQYF.

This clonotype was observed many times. The DNA of the CDR3 is TGTGCCAGCAGCTTGTCAGTAGCTACCCTCTACGAGCAGTACTTC. It yields the protein CASSLSVATLYEQYF. V gene TRBV7-2 combines with J gene TRBJ2-7; D is unresolved. Germline V gene sequence: CDR1 SGHTA, CDR2 FQGNSA. The CDR3 has 15 amino acids. Trimming took off 3 bases at V and 3 bases at J, with 15 bases between the two ends.

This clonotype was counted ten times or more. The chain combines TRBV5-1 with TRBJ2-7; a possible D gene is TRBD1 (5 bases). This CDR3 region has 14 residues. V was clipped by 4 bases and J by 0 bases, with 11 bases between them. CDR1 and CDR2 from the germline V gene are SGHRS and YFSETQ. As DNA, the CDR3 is TGCGCCAGCAGCCGCCCCGACAGCTCCTACGAGCAGTACTTC. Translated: CASSRPDSSYEQYF.

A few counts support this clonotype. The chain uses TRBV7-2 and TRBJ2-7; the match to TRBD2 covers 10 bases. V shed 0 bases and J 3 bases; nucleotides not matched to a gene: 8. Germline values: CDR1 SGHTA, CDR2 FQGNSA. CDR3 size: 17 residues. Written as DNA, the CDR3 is TGTGCCAGCAGCTTAGCTCCTAGCGGGGGTTCGGGCTACGAGCAGTACTTC. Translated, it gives CASSLAPSGGSGYEQYF.

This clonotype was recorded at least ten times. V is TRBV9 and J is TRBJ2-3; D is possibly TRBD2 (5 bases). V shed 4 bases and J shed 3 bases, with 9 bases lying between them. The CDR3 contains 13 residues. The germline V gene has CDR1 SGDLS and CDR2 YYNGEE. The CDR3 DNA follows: TGTGCCAGCAGCACTAGGAGAACAGATACGCAGTATTTT. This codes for CASSTRRTDTQYF.

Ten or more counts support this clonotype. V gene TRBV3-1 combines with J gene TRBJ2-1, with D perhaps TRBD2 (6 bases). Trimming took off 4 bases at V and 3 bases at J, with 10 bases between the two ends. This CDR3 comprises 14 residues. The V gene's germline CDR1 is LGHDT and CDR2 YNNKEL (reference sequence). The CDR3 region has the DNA TGTGCCAGCAGCCGGTCGGACTACTACAATGAGCAGTTCTTC. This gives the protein CASSRSDYYNEQFF.

CDR3 bases: TGTGCCAGCAGCACAGGGGGAGCGAGTCAGCCCCAGCATTTT. Amino acid sequence: CASSTGGASQPQHF. J is TRBJ1-5 and V is TRBV7-2; 8 bases agree with TRBD1. The trim removed 5 bases at V and 6 bases at J, leaving 6 bases unmatched. The CDR3 contains 14 residues. From germline, CDR1 is SGHTA and CDR2 FQGNSA. Supplemented by reference TRBV7-2 and TRBJ1-5, the full variable domain reads GAGVSQSPSNKVTEKGKDVELRCDPISGHTALYWYRQSLGQGLEFLIYFQGNSAPDKSGLPSDRFSAERTGGSVSTLTIQRTQQEDSAVYLCASSTGGASQPQHFGDGTRLSIL.

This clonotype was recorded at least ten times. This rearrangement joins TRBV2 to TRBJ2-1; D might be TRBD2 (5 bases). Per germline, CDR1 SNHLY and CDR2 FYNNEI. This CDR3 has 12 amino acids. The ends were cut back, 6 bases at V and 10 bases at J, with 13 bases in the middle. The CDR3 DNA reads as TGTGCCAGCAGGAGGGAGTTCGGGGAGCAGTTCTTC. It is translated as CASRREFGEQFF.

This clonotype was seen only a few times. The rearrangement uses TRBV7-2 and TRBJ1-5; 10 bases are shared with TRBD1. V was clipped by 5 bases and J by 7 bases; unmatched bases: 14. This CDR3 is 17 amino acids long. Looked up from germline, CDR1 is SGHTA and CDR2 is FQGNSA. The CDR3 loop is CASSTPRGTGEEQPQHF. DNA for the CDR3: TGTGCCAGCAGCACGCCCCGTGGGACAGGGGAGGAGCAGCCCCAGCATTTT.

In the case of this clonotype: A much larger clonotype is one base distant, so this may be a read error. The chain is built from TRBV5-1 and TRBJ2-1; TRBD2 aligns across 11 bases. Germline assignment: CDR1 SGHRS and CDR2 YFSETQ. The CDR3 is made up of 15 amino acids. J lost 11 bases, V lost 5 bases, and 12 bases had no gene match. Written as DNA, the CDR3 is TGCGCCAGCAGTTCCCGACTAGCGGGACGGATTAAGCAGTTCTTC. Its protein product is CASSSRLAGRIKQFF.

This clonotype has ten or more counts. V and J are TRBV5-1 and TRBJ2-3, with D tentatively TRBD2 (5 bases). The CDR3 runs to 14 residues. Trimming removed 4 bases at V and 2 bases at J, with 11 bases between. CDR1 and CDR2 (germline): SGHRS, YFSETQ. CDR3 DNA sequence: TGCGCCAGCAGCACCCGAGCGGACACAGATACGCAGTATTTT. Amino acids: CASSTRADTDTQYF.

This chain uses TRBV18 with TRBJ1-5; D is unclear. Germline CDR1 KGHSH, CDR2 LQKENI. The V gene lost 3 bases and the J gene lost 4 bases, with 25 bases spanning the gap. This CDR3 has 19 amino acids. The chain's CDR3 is CASSPRDKRGVEGNQPQHF. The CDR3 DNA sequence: TGTGCCAGCTCACCTCGCGACAAACGGGGAGTAGAGGGAAATCAGCCCCAGCATTTT.

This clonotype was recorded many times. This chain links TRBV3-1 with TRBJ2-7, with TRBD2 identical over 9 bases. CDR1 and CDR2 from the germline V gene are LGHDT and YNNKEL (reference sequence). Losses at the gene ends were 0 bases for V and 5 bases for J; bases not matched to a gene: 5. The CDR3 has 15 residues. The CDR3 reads CASSQEFSGRHEQYF. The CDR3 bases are TGTGCCAGCAGCCAAGAATTTAGCGGGAGACACGAGCAGTACTTC.

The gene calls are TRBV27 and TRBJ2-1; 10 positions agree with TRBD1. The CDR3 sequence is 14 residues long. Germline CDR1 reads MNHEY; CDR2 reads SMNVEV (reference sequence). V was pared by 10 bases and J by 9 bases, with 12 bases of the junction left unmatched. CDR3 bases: TGTGCCATCATCCGGGACAGGGGAGGCATTGAGCAGTTCTTC. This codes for CAIIRDRGGIEQFF.

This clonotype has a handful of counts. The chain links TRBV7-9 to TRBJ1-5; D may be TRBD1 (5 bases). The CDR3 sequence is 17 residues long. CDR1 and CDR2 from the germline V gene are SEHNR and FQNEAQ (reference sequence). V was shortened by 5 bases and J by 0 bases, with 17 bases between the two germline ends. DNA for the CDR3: TGTGCCAGCAGCCTCTGGGGGTGGGGTGATAGCAATCAGCCCCAGCATTTT. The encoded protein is CASSLWGWGDSNQPQHF.

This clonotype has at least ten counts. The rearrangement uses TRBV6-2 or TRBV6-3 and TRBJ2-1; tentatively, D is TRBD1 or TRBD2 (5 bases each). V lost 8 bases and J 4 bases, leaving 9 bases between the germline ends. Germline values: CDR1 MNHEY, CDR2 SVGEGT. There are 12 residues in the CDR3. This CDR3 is CASGTIYNEQFF. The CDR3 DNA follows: TGTGCCAGCGGGACCATATACAATGAGCAGTTCTTC.

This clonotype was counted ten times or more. The DNA of the CDR3 is TGTGCCAGCAGCCCGGCCTCTGGGGCCAACGTCCTGACTTTC. The encoded protein is CASSPASGANVLTF. This chain links TRBV7-9 with TRBJ2-6, with D unclear. V was shortened by 5 bases and J by 0 bases, with 5 bases between the two germline ends. Germline V gene data show CDR1 as SEHNR and CDR2 as FQNEAQ (reference sequence). The CDR3 contains 14 residues.

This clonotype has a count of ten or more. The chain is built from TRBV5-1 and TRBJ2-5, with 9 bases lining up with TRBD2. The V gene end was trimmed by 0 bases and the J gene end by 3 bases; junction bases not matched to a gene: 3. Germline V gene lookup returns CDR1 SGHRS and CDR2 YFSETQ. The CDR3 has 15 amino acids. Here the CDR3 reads CASSLVGLAKETQYF. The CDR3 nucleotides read TGCGCCAGCAGCTTGGTCGGACTAGCGAAAGAGACCCAGTACTTC.

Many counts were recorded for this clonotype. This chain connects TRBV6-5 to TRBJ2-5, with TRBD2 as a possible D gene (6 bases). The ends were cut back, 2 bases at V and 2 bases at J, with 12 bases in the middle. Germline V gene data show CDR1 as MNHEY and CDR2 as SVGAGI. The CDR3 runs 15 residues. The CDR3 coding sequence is TGTGCCAGCAGTTACCGGCTAGCGCTACAAGAGACCCAGTACTTC. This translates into CASSYRLALQETQYF.

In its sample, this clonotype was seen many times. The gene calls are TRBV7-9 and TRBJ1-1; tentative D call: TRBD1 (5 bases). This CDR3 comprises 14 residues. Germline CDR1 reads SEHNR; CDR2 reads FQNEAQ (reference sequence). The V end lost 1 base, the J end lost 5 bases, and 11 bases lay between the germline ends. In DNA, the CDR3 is TGTGCCAGCAGCTTAGTGGGGGTAAGAACTGAAGCTTTCTTT. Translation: CASSLVGVRTEAFF.

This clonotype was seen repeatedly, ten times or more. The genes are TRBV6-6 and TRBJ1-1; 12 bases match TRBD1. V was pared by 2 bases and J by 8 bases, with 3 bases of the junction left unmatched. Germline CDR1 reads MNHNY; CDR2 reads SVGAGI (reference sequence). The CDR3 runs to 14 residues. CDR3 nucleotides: TGTGCCAGCAGTTACGGGGGGACAGGGGGCGAAGCTTTCTTT. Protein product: CASSYGGTGGEAFF.

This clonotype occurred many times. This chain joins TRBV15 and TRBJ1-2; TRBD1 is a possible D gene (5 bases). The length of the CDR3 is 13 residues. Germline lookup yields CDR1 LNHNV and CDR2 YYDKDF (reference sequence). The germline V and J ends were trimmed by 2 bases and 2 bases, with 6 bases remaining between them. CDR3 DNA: TGTGCCACCAGCAGACCAGGGAACTATGGCTACACCTTC. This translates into CATSRPGNYGYTF. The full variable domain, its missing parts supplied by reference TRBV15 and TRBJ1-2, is DAMVIQNPRYQVTQFGKPVTLSCSQTLNHNVMYWYQQKSSQAPKLLFHYYDKDFNNEADTPDNFQSRRPNTSFCFLDIRSPGLGDTAMYLCATSRPGNYGYTFGSGTRLTVV.

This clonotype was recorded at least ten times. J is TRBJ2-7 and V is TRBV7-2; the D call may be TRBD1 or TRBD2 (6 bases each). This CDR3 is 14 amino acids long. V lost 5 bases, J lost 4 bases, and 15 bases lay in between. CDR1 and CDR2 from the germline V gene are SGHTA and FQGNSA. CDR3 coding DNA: TGTGCCAGCAGCACGGGGGCGTATACTTACGAGCAGTACTTC. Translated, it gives CASSTGAYTYEQYF.

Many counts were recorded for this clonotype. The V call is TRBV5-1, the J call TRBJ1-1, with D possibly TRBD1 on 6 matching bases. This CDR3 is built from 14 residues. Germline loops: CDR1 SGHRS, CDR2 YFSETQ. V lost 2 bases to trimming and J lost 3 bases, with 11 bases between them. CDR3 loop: CASSLRGWDTEAFF. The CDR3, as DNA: TGCGCCAGCAGCTTAAGGGGGTGGGACACTGAAGCTTTCTTT.

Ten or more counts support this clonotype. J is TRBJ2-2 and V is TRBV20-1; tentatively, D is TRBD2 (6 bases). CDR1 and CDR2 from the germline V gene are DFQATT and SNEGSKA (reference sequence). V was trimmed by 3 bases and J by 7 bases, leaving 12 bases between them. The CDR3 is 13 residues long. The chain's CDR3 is CSASGRGYGELFF. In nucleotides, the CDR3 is TGCAGTGCTAGCGGGAGAGGTTACGGGGAGCTGTTTTTT.